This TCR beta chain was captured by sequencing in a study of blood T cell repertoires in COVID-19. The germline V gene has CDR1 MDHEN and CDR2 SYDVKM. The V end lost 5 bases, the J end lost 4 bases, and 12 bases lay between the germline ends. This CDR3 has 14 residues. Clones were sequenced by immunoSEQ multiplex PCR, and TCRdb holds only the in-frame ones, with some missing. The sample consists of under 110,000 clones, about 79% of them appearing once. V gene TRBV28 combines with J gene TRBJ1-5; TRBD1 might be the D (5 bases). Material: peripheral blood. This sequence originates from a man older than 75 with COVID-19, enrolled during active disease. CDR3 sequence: CASSLFGGNQPQHF. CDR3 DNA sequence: TGTGCCAGCAGTCTATTCGGGGGTAATCAGCCCCAGCATTTT.